This T cell receptor (beta chain) is from a study of T cell changes during pregnancy in multiple sclerosis. In germline, CDR1 is SGHTA, CDR2 FQGTGA. This CDR3 is 12 amino acids long. V was pared by 4 bases and J by 2 bases, with 2 bases between. TCRdb's table, derived via immunoSEQ multiplex PCR, lists solely in-frame clones and lacks some. The table lists roughly 18,000 clones, approximately 84% of them singletons, with 9% to 10% in the top ten. The chain has TRBV7-3 and TRBJ2-2; D gene unclear. This material consisted of CD8+ T cells from peripheral blood mononuclear cells, taken in the second trimester of pregnancy. This receptor was obtained from a female donor in good health, enrolled as a control in a pregnancy study. As DNA, the CDR3 is TGTGCCAGCAGCTCAAACACCGGGGAGCTGTTTTTT. This translates into CASSSNTGELFF. The complete variable domain, with remaining parts taken from reference TRBV7-3 and TRBJ2-2, reads GAGVSQTPSNKVTEKGKYVELRCDPISGHTALYWYRQSLGQGPEFLIYFQGTGAADDSGLPNDRFFAVRPEGSVSTLKIQRTERGDSAVYLCASSSNTGELFFGEGSRLTVL.